This TCR beta chain came from a study of blood T cell repertoires in COVID-19. Study-level information: COVID-19 samples collected from the United States, Italy and Spain covered acute and convalescent phases. The cDNA or gDNA used as material had been derived from T cells, B-cell-depleted T cells, or PBMCs.

In the source study's methods: It was from reference gene primer amplification that nucleated cell counts were estimated. Sequenced by immunoSEQ multiplex PCR; TCRdb stores in-frame clones only, minus some. V and J calls plus clone size are reproduced from that table; the DNA served to infer D and trimming. The sample consists of 410,000 or so clones, 89% of them appearing once. Seattle researchers signed up patients amid active infection and tracked them longitudinally. The V gene's germline CDR1 is MGHRA and CDR2 YSYEKL. CDR3 length: 16 residues. After removal of 1 base from V and 6 bases from J, the junction contained 5 bases not matched to a gene.

The sequencing sample was made of peripheral blood. The TCR originated in a woman aged 40 to 50 with COVID-19, enrolled during active disease. The chain joins TRBV4-1 to TRBJ2-1, with 11 bases fitting TRBD1. CDR3 bases: TGCGCCAGCAGCCAAGTTACCGGGACAGGGGGCAATGAGCAGTTCTTC. Its protein is CASSQVTGTGGNEQFF.